Presented here are 30 T cell receptor beta chains from one specimen sequenced in a study of CD8 T cells in ankylosing spondylitis. Each CDR3 protein is one row after TCRdb ran MiXCR on the 5' RACE reads. The data hold about 92,000 distinct CDR3 sequences, with about 9.1% observed a single time. The specimen was blood, either unsorted or a sorted T cell fraction (not recorded which). These receptors originate from a male donor with ankylosing spondylitis or in good health (not recorded which).

This clonotype was seen a few times. This rearrangement joins TRBV11-2 to TRBJ2-2; D is uncertain. Deletions cut 2 bases from V and 6 bases from J, with 16 bases between. Looked up from germline, CDR1 is SGHAT and CDR2 is FQNNGV. CDR3 length equals 16 residues. The CDR3 sequence: CASSLSWQDPAGELFF. For the CDR3, the DNA is TGTGCCAGCAGCTTAAGTTGGCAGGATCCTGCCGGGGAGCTGTTTTTT.

This clonotype has at least ten counts. V gene TRBV27 combines with J gene TRBJ2-1; 11 bases are shared with TRBD2. CDR3 length equals 15 residues. Germline loops: CDR1 MNHEY, CDR2 SMNVEV (reference sequence). With V trimmed by 5 bases and J by 7 bases, 7 bases remained unmatched. CDR3 coding DNA: TGTGCCAGCAGTGCCCTAGCGGGGGGTTTTAATGAGCAGTTCTTC. Its translation is CASSALAGGFNEQFF.

The V and J genes are TRBV7-2 and TRBJ1-6; D possibly corresponds to TRBD1 (6 bases). The V and J ends lost 3 bases and 7 bases respectively, with 10 bases between them. The CDR3 spans 14 residues. From germline, CDR1 is SGHTA and CDR2 FQGNSA. The CDR3 reads CASSFTGTNSPLHF. Written as DNA, the CDR3 is TGTGCCAGCAGCTTTACAGGGACAAATTCACCCCTCCACTTT.

This clonotype was recorded many times. The CDR3 sequence is CAISTDLSYGYTF. The CDR3 DNA reads TGTGCCATCAGTACCGACCTGAGCTATGGCTACACCTTC. This sequence joins TRBV10-3 and TRBJ1-2; no clear D gene. The ends were cut back, 5 bases at V and 4 bases at J, with 11 bases in the middle. Germline loops: CDR1 ENHRY, CDR2 SYGVKD. The CDR3 contains 13 residues.

This clonotype was detected many times. The rearrangement uses TRBV12-3 or TRBV12-4 and TRBJ1-1, with 8 nucleotides matching TRBD1. This CDR3 spans 15 amino acids. Unmatched junction bases numbered 8, after V lost 6 bases and J lost 2 bases. The CDR3 bases are TGTGCCAGCAGCACTCTCAGGGGGCAAAACACTGAAGCTTTCTTT. Its translation is CASSTLRGQNTEAFF.

This clonotype was seen repeatedly, ten times or more. The J gene is TRBJ2-5, the V gene TRBV10-3; tentative D call: TRBD1 (6 bases). The germline V gene encodes CDR1 ENHRY and CDR2 SYGVKD. The length of the CDR3 is 13 residues. The V end was cut by 5 bases, the J end by 3 bases, with 10 bases between. CDR3 in amino acids: CAISQRTEETQYF. CDR3 DNA: TGTGCCATCAGTCAAAGGACAGAAGAGACCCAGTACTTC.

This clonotype was recorded at least ten times. The chain links TRBV28 to TRBJ1-5; the D gene is possibly TRBD1 (6 bases). V lost 5 bases, J lost 6 bases, and 8 bases lay in between. The CDR3 spans 12 residues. Germline V gene lookup returns CDR1 MDHEN and CDR2 SYDVKM. CDR3 amino acids: CASSTQGQPQHF. CDR3 nucleotide sequence: TGTGCCAGCAGTACACAGGGTCAGCCCCAGCATTTT.

This clonotype came up many times. The V call is TRBV7-2, the J call TRBJ1-6; the D gene is possibly TRBD1 (5 bases). Between the trimmed V and J ends, which lost 0 bases and 6 bases, there was a span of 9 bases. The CDR3 sequence is 15 residues long. CDR1 and CDR2 (germline): SGHTA, FQGNSA. The CDR3 nucleotides read TGTGCCAGCAGCTTAGCGGGGGGAAGTAATTCACCCCTCCACTTT. Translated, it gives CASSLAGGSNSPLHF. Filled out from reference TRBV7-2 and TRBJ1-6, the complete variable domain reads GAGVSQSPSNKVTEKGKDVELRCDPISGHTALYWYRQSLGQGLEFLIYFQGNSAPDKSGLPSDRFSAERTGGSVSTLTIQRTQQEDSAVYLCASSLAGGSNSPLHFGNGTRLTVT.

This clonotype was observed at least ten times. The chain uses TRBV20-1 and TRBJ2-1; no clear D gene. V was clipped by 3 bases and J by 7 bases, with 7 bases between them. CDR1 is DFQATT and CDR2 is SNEGSKA in the germline V gene (reference sequence). The CDR3 loop spans 11 amino acids. CDR3 DNA sequence: TGCAGTGCTAGGGATCAGAATGAGCAGTTCTTC. It translates to CSARDQNEQFF.

This clonotype was observed many times. CDR3 coding DNA: TGTGCCAGCAGTCCAGGGATGATCGCCAAAAACATTCAGTACTTC. This gives the protein CASSPGMIAKNIQYF. This chain joins TRBV6-6 and TRBJ2-4; perhaps TRBD1 as D (5 bases). Trimming pared 5 bases from V and 1 base from J, leaving 12 bases between. CDR3 length equals 15 residues. CDR1 and CDR2 from the germline V gene are MNHNY and SVGAGI (reference sequence).

There are many counts of this clonotype. V gene TRBV9 combines with J gene TRBJ2-7; no clear D. The CDR3 spans 15 residues. Germline V gives CDR1 SGDLS, CDR2 YYNGEE. V was pared by 0 bases and J by 2 bases, with 12 bases between. The CDR3 protein is CASSVDMARTYEQYF. In DNA, the CDR3 is TGTGCCAGCAGCGTAGATATGGCTAGGACCTACGAGCAGTACTTC. The full variable domain, in which reference TRBV9 and TRBJ2-7 provide the parts outside the CDR3, is DSGVTQTPKHLITATGQRVTLRCSPRSGDLSVYWYQQSLDQGLQFLIQYYNGEERAKGNILERFSAQQFPDLHSELNLSSLELGDSALYFCASSVDMARTYEQYFGPGTRLTVT.

The sample holds many counts of this clonotype. The chain combines TRBV15 with TRBJ2-3, with 8 bases fitting TRBD1. Germline V gene data show CDR1 as LNHNV and CDR2 as YYDKDF (reference sequence). CDR3 length: 16 residues. Unmatched junction bases numbered 11, after V lost 5 bases and J lost 4 bases. The CDR3 sequence is CATSGGQGAEADTQYF. As DNA, the CDR3 is TGTGCCACCAGCGGAGGACAGGGCGCCGAGGCAGATACGCAGTATTTT.

This clonotype was counted many times. The chain joins TRBV4-2 to TRBJ1-5; unclear D gene. Trimming cost V 0 bases and J 5 bases, with 5 bases left between them. There are 13 residues in the CDR3. The germline CDR1 and CDR2 sequences are LGHNA and YNFKEQ. The CDR3 nucleotides are TGTGCCAGCAGCCAAGATTACGATCAGCCCCAGCATTTT. It yields the protein CASSQDYDQPQHF.

This clonotype has at least ten counts. The chain is built from TRBV5-5 and TRBJ1-6; possible D gene TRBD1, 6 bases. CDR3 size: 14 residues. From germline, CDR1 is SGHKS and CDR2 YYEKEE (reference sequence). With 0 bases removed from V and 8 bases from J, the gap between germline ends came to 9 bases. The CDR3 loop reads CASSLVGGDSPLHF. Here the CDR3 DNA reads TGTGCCAGCAGCTTGGTAGGGGGAGATTCACCCCTCCACTTT. Drawing the rest from reference TRBV5-5 and TRBJ1-6, the complete variable domain is DAGVTQSPTHLIKTRGQQVTLRCSPISGHKSVSWYQQVLGQGPQFIFQYYEKEERGRGNFPDRFSARQFPNYSSELNVNALLLGDSALYLCASSLVGGDSPLHFGNGTRLTVT.

This clonotype was observed at least ten times. The rearrangement joins TRBV29-1 to TRBJ2-1, with 7 bases that match TRBD1. The germline gives CDR1 SQVTM, CDR2 ANQGSEA. The CDR3 has 16 residues. Unmatched junction bases numbered 12, after V lost 3 bases and J lost 4 bases. Written as DNA, the CDR3 is TGCAGCGTTGACGGCGTATGGGACAGAGTATACAATGAGCAGTTCTTC. Amino acids: CSVDGVWDRVYNEQFF.

The V gene is TRBV14, the J gene TRBJ2-7; D possibly uses TRBD1 or TRBD2 (6 bases each). The V gene lost 6 bases and the J gene lost 7 bases, with 22 bases spanning the gap. The CDR3 loop spans 15 amino acids. Per germline, CDR1 SGHDN and CDR2 FVKESK. The CDR3: CASSYAGGSSKEQYF. The CDR3 DNA sequence: TGTGCCAGCAGTTACGCCGGGGGCTCATCGAAAGAGCAGTACTTC.

Note on this clonotype: Compared with germline, one end of the junction differs, possibly owing to a read error. The chain has TRBV12-3 or TRBV12-4 and TRBJ2-2; TRBD2 agrees at 10 bases. The CDR3 covers 15 residues. CDR3 nucleotide sequence: TGTGCCAGCAGTCTAGCGGGGGTCGGATCCGGGGAGCTGTTTTTT. Translation gives CASSLAGVGSGELFF.

This clonotype has only one observation. This may arise from a read error, as a much more abundant clone is one base away. The chain links TRBV15 to TRBJ2-1; no clear D. The CDR3 is 14 residues long. The germline V gene has CDR1 LNHNV and CDR2 YYDKDF (reference sequence). The CDR3 region is CATSRALRANGQFF. The CDR3 DNA follows: TGTGCCACCAGCAGAGCCTTAAGGGCGAATGGGCAGTTCTTC. The full variable domain, in which reference TRBV15 and TRBJ2-1 provide the parts outside the CDR3, is DAMVIQNPRYQVTQFGKPVTLSCSQTLNHNVMYWYQQKSSQAPKLLFHYYDKDFNNEADTPDNFQSRRPNTSFCFLDIRSPGLGDTAMYLCATSRALRANGQFFGPGTRLTVL.

The chain combines TRBV5-1 with TRBJ2-5; D is possibly TRBD1 (5 bases). Germline lookup yields CDR1 SGHRS and CDR2 YFSETQ. The CDR3 covers 15 residues. The V end was cut by 0 bases, the J end by 1 base, with 10 bases between. The CDR3 sequence: CASSLESQVQETQYF. CDR3 nucleotide sequence: TGCGCCAGCAGCTTGGAATCACAGGTCCAAGAGACCCAGTACTTC.

Many counts were recorded for this clonotype. The chain combines TRBV20-1 with TRBJ2-4, with D possibly being TRBD2 (5 bases). This CDR3 comprises 16 residues. V lost 4 bases to trimming and J lost 0 bases, with 16 bases between them. Germline CDR1 is DFQATT and CDR2 is SNEGSKA (reference sequence). The CDR3 is CSATSVRDLAKNIQYF. CDR3 nucleotide sequence: TGCAGTGCTACCTCGGTGAGGGATTTAGCCAAAAACATTCAGTACTTC.

This clonotype was counted many times. The chain couples TRBV29-1 to TRBJ1-3; 7 nucleotides match TRBD1. This CDR3 contains 17 residues. Per germline, CDR1 SQVTM and CDR2 ANQGSEA. V shed 0 bases, J shed 0 bases, and the junction held 8 bases outside the gene matches. CDR3 region: CSVEDHLRQGSGNTIYF. The DNA of the CDR3 is TGCAGCGTTGAAGATCATCTCCGACAGGGCTCTGGAAACACCATATATTTT.

This clonotype was seen many times. This chain uses TRBV15 with TRBJ2-3; either TRBD1 or TRBD2 may supply D (7 bases each). V was cut by 3 bases and J by 4 bases, with 17 bases left in between. The CDR3 loop spans 16 amino acids. CDR1 is LNHNV, CDR2 YYDKDF, per germline (reference sequence). In nucleotides, the CDR3 is TGTGCCACCAGCAGCTACAGGGGAGGGTACGCAGATACGCAGTATTTT. The encoded protein is CATSSYRGGYADTQYF.

This clonotype occurred many times. The rearrangement joins TRBV15 to TRBJ2-7, with 8 bases identical to TRBD1. Trimming took 4 bases from V and 10 from J; bases not matched to a gene: 12. This CDR3 region has 14 residues. Germline values: CDR1 LNHNV, CDR2 YYDKDF (reference sequence). The CDR3 protein is CATSKAGQGYNQYF. The CDR3 DNA sequence: TGTGCCACCAGCAAAGCAGGACAGGGTTATAATCAGTACTTC.

This clonotype showed up many times. The chain employs TRBV9 and TRBJ2-1; 7 bases line up with TRBD2. The CDR3 has 15 amino acids. V lost 0 bases to trimming and J lost 4 bases; unmatched junction nucleotides: 4. The germline V gene has CDR1 SGDLS and CDR2 YYNGEE. CDR3 sequence reads: CASSVEWGGYNEQFF. CDR3 DNA: TGTGCCAGCAGCGTAGAGTGGGGGGGGTACAATGAGCAGTTCTTC.

Only a few counts were recorded for this clonotype. This sequence joins TRBV7-6 and TRBJ2-2, with TRBD1 matching 7 bases. The CDR3 length is 18 residues. Germline V gene data show CDR1 as SGHVS and CDR2 as FNYEAQ. V trimming: 4 bases; J trimming: 2 bases; junction bases outside the gene matches: 13. CDR3 loop: CASSSQSYGTANTGELFF. The CDR3, as DNA: TGTGCCAGCAGCTCTCAGTCATACGGGACAGCCAACACCGGGGAGCTGTTTTTT.

This clonotype appeared many times. V gene TRBV7-2 combines with J gene TRBJ2-1; D perhaps matches TRBD1 (5 bases). The CDR3 loop spans 15 amino acids. CDR1 is SGHTA, CDR2 FQGNSA, per germline. V was clipped by 5 bases and J by 0 bases, with 11 bases between them. The CDR3 region is CASSQDSSSYNEQFF. The CDR3 nucleotides are TGTGCCAGCAGCCAAGACAGTAGCTCCTACAATGAGCAGTTCTTC.

This clonotype has just a few counts. V usage is TRBV2 and J usage is TRBJ2-5; 9 bases agree with TRBD2. V trimming: 7 bases; J trimming: 2 bases; junction bases outside the gene matches: 8. Per the germline V gene, CDR1 is SNHLY and CDR2 is FYNNEI. The CDR3 contains 15 residues. CDR3: CASTSYTSGQETQYF. CDR3 DNA: TGTGCCAGCACGTCCTACACTAGCGGGCAAGAGACCCAGTACTTC.

This clonotype showed up just a few times. The V gene is TRBV29-1, the J gene TRBJ2-6; 7 positions match TRBD1. The J segment lost 2 bases and the V segment lost 0 bases, leaving 7 bases of the junction unmatched. The CDR3 covers 17 residues. Germline lookup yields CDR1 SQVTM and CDR2 ANQGSEA. The CDR3 loop is CSVEEQGFLPGANVLTF. The DNA of the CDR3 is TGCAGCGTTGAAGAACAGGGGTTCTTACCTGGGGCCAACGTCCTGACTTTC.

Ten or more counts support this clonotype. The rearrangement uses TRBV20-1 and TRBJ2-3, with D maybe TRBD2 (5 bases). Germline V gene sequence: CDR1 DFQATT, CDR2 SNEGSKA (reference sequence). The V end lost 0 bases, the J end lost 0 bases, and 10 bases lay between the germline ends. This CDR3 region has 15 residues. CDR3 in amino acids: CSARDSERSTDTQYF. CDR3 DNA sequence: TGCAGTGCTAGAGATAGCGAGCGGAGCACAGATACGCAGTATTTT.

This clonotype was seen only a few times. This chain uses TRBV7-3 with TRBJ2-5, with 9 bases lining up with TRBD2. CDR1 is SGHTA and CDR2 is FQGTGA in the germline V gene. The CDR3 covers 16 residues. V shed 1 base and J 1 base; nucleotides not matched to a gene: 4. DNA for the CDR3: TGTGCCAGCAGCTTAAAAGCGGGGGGCGCCCAAGAGACCCAGTACTTC. Translating gives CASSLKAGGAQETQYF. The variable domain in full, completed from reference TRBV7-3 and TRBJ2-5, reads GAGVSQTPSNKVTEKGKYVELRCDPISGHTALYWYRQSLGQGPEFLIYFQGTGAADDSGLPNDRFFAVRPEGSVSTLKIQRTERGDSAVYLCASSLKAGGAQETQYFGPGTRLLVL.